What follows are 8 T cell receptor beta chains derived from one specimen sequenced in a study of T-cell reconstitution after alpha-beta-depleted transplantation in children. Unique molecular identifiers were incorporated when the TCRbeta library was constructed. TCRdb reprocessed the PCR reads with MiXCR, giving one entry per CDR3 protein. The sample consists of about 340,000 distinct CDR3 sequences, approximately 12% of them appearing once. The sample was PBMCs, taken from the stem cell graft. Receptors originate from a human donor who donated a stem cell graft to a child with Fanconi anemia.

This clonotype was observed many times. The chain has TRBV2 and TRBJ2-6; unclear D gene. Between the trimmed V and J ends, which lost 7 bases and 0 bases, there was a span of 10 bases. The CDR3 extends over 15 amino acids. Germline-derived CDR1 and CDR2 are SNHLY and FYNNEI. Here the CDR3 DNA reads TGTGCCAGCAAGGAAGAGAGCTCTGGGGCCAACGTCCTGACTTTC. Its protein is CASKEESSGANVLTF.

The chain uses TRBV20-1 and TRBJ2-3; TRBD2 matches 9 bases. The CDR3 spans 17 residues. CDR1 DFQATT and CDR2 SNEGSKA come from the germline V gene (reference sequence). CDR3 loop: CSFSGQAGGFSTDTQYF. The DNA for the CDR3 is TGCAGCTTCTCGGGCCAAGCGGGGGGCTTTAGCACAGATACGCAGTATTTT.

This clonotype was detected ten times or more. The CDR3 DNA reads TGTGCCAGCAGCTTAAACATGAATCAGCCCCAGCATTTT. It translates to CASSLNMNQPQHF. This chain links TRBV7-2 with TRBJ1-5; no definite D call. CDR1 SGHTA and CDR2 FQGNSA come from the germline V gene. The CDR3 loop spans 13 amino acids. Trimming left V 2 bases short and J 4 bases short, with 6 bases between. Complete variable domain (other parts from reference TRBV7-2 and TRBJ1-5): GAGVSQSPSNKVTEKGKDVELRCDPISGHTALYWYRQSLGQGLEFLIYFQGNSAPDKSGLPSDRFSAERTGGSVSTLTIQRTQQEDSAVYLCASSLNMNQPQHFGDGTRLSIL.

In this sample, this clonotype turned up many times. The chain carries TRBV5-5 and TRBJ1-2, with a weak D call TRBD1 (6 bases). Per germline, CDR1 SGHKS and CDR2 YYEKEE (reference sequence). This CDR3 has 12 amino acids. Trimming shortened V by 4 bases and J by 4 bases, and 8 bases separated the two germline ends. CDR3 region: CASSRDTYGYTF. In DNA form, the CDR3 reads TGTGCCAGCAGCCGGGACACCTATGGCTACACCTTC.

This chain connects TRBV18 to TRBJ2-5; no definite D call. The CDR3 loop spans 15 amino acids. V gave up 4 bases and J gave up 0 bases, with 12 bases separating them. Germline V CDR1 and CDR2: KGHSH, LQKENI. CDR3 amino acids: CASSRGRSNQETQYF. The DNA of the CDR3 is TGTGCCAGCTCACGAGGCAGGTCAAACCAAGAGACCCAGTACTTC.

This clonotype was seen only a few times. The rearrangement links TRBV7-2 to TRBJ2-3, with D tentatively TRBD2 (5 bases). There are 14 residues in the CDR3. CDR1 SGHTA and CDR2 FQGNSA come from the germline V gene. Deletions cut 4 bases from V and 3 bases from J, with 11 bases between. The CDR3: CASSYYTRTDTQYF. The CDR3 bases are TGTGCCAGCAGCTATTATACTAGGACAGATACGCAGTATTTT.

This chain links TRBV6-5 with TRBJ1-1; D may be TRBD1 (6 bases). V was clipped by 2 bases and J by 1 base, with 11 bases between them. Germline V gene data show CDR1 as MNHEY and CDR2 as SVGAGI. The CDR3 runs 15 residues. The CDR3 sequence: CASSYVRTENTEAFF. CDR3 nucleotides: TGTGCCAGCAGTTACGTTAGGACAGAGAACACTGAAGCTTTCTTT.

This clonotype was seen repeatedly, ten times or more. V usage is TRBV11-2 and J usage is TRBJ2-1, with 8 positions matching TRBD1. The CDR3 runs to 15 residues. From germline, CDR1 is SGHAT and CDR2 FQNNGV. V dropped 1 base and J dropped 8; count of bases not matched to a gene: 7. The CDR3 DNA is TGTGCCAGCAGCTTAGTGGCAGGGGGCGGGCATGAGCAGTTCTTC. It translates to CASSLVAGGGHEQFF.